This TCR beta chain came from a study of blood T cell repertoires in COVID-19. Looking at the study overall: Samples representing acute and convalescent COVID-19 were sourced from the United States, Italy and Spain. Nucleic acid was either cDNA or gDNA, and it came from T cells, B-cell-depleted T cells, or PBMCs.

Per the original methods: How many nucleated cells were present was estimated from reference gene primer amplification. Sequenced by immunoSEQ multiplex PCR; TCRdb stores in-frame clones only, minus some. V, J and clone size derive from that table, while D and trimming were established from the DNA sequence. The sample contains roughly 250,000 clones, about 82% of which appear only once. This CDR3 region has 13 residues. Germline CDR1 and CDR2: LGHDT and YNNKEL (reference sequence). V was trimmed by 1 base and J by 9 bases, leaving 13 bases between them. Sequencing used peripheral blood. The rearrangement links TRBV3-1 (or the pseudogene TRBV3-2) to TRBJ2-7; D not resolved. This TCR was sampled from a woman aged 55-69 years with active or convalescent COVID-19. The DNA for the CDR3 is TGTGCCAGCAGCCAAGGCGACGCGGTGGTGCAGTACTTC. This translates into CASSQGDAVVQYF.